This TCR beta chain derives from a study of blood T cell repertoires in COVID-19 (dated by TCRdb to 2018 to 2020). For the study in its entirety: Samples from collaborators originated in the United States, Italy and Spain and spanned both the acute and convalescent phases of COVID-19. The dataset comprised deeply sampled blood TCRbeta repertoires from subjects exposed to, actively infected with, or recovered from COVID-19. A freely available public database, intended as a resource for researchers studying the immune response to SARS-CoV-2, is where the repertoires were released. Where available, HLA class I and class II types were taken from metadata supplied by the sample provider and were not determined by assay-based typing. The material from the prospective study consisted of cDNA or gDNA derived from T cells, B-cell-depleted T cells, or PBMCs. Nearly every sample came with metadata listing a de-identified subject ID, COVID-19 status, age in years and sex. The samples were drawn from the first 160 participants of the ongoing ImmuneRACE study and from over 950 subjects provided by 6 global collaborators.

TCRbeta CDR3 regions were amplified from genomic DNA using the immunoSEQ Assay, a bias-controlled multiplex PCR. In the original analysis: The number of nucleated cells in each sample was estimated from the amplification of reference gene primers within the assay. To quantify the absolute abundance of each unique TCRbeta CDR3 rearrangement, sequence reads were collapsed and filtered. Productive Simpson clonality was computed per sample as the square root of Simpson's diversity index over productive rearrangements. TCRdb's version of the immuneACCESS table is confined to in-frame rearrangements and falls short of the full clone set. An unresolved V gene accounts for under half of the shortfall where checked; the remainder is of unknown origin. The DNA gave D and trimming, while V, J and clone size come from that table. Across this sample there are some 240,000 clones, with less than 90% seen only once. The ten most abundant clones make up 1.5% to 1.7% of the sample.

CDR3 length: 14 amino acids, cysteine to phenylalanine. Only the CDR3 DNA is retained, 42 bases long and in frame from the first base. The germline V and J ends show losses of 3 bases and 5 bases respectively, and no gene match explains 1 base of the junction. CDR1 and CDR2, per the germline V gene, are KGHSH and LQKENI. Overall results and qualifications from the work: The amount of clinical and demographic metadata varied by source and participant and was provided uncurated.

Samples from volunteer blood donors who had recovered from COVID-19 were contributed by a second Seattle source. The collaborating institutions used their own protocols to collect whole blood in K2EDTA tubes. For TCRbeta analysis, collaborators shipped samples in one of three forms: frozen whole blood, isolated PBMCs, or DNA extracted from either of those sample types. Regarding this clone: Its recognized antigen is unknown. No base qualities exist here, and no much larger clone lies one base off it.

The sequencing input was peripheral blood. The chain uses TRBV18 and TRBJ2-2, with TRBD1 matching 9 junction bases. This TCR came from a woman aged 40 to 55 who had recovered from COVID-19. At the DNA level, the sequence is TGTGCCAGCTCACCCGGGACAGGGACCGGGGAGCTGTTTTTT. Protein translation: CASSPGTGTGELFF.